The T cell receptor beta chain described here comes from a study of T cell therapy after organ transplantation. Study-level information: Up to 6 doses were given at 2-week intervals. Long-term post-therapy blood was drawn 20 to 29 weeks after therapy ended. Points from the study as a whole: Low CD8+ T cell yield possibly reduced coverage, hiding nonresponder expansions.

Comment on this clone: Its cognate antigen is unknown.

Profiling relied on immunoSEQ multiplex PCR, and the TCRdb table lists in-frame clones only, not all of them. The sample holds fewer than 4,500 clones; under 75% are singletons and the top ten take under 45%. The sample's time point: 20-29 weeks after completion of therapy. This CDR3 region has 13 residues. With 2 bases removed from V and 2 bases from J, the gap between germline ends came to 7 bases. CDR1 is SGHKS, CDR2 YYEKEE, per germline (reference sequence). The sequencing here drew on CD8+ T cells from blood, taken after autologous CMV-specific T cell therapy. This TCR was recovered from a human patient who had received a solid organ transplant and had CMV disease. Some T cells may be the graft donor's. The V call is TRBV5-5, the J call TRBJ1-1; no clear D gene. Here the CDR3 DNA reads TGTGCCAGCAGCTTCGGTGATAACACTGAAGCTTTCTTT. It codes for CASSFGDNTEAFF.